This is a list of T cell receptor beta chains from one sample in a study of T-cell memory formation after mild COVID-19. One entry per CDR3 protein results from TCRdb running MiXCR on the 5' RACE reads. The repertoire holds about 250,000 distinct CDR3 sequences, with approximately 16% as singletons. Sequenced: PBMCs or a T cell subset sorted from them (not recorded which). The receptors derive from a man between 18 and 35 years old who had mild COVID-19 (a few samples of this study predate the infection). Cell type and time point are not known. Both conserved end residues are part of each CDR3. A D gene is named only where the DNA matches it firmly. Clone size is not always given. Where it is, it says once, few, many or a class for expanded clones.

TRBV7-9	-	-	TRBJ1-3	CASSPDEATIYF	TGTGCCAGCAGCCCCGACGAAGCCACCATATATTTT
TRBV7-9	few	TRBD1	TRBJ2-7	CASSLMGTEYEQYF	TGTGCCAGCAGCTTAATGGGGACAGAGTACGAGCAGTACTTC
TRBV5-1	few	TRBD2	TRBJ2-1	CASSLLWTSSYNEQFF	TGCGCCAGCAGCTTGTTATGGACTAGCTCCTACAATGAGCAGTTCTTC
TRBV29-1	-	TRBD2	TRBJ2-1	CSVCSVPAGGFCSEQFF	TGCAGCGTTTGTAGTGTACCGGCGGGGGGGTTCTGCTCTGAGCAGTTCTTC
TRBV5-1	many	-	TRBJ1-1	CASSLGGVNTEAFF	TGCGCCAGCAGCTTGGGAGGGGTGAACACTGAAGCTTTCTTT
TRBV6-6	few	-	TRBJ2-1	CASSSYTEQFF	TGTGCCAGCAGTTCATATACTGAGCAGTTCTTC
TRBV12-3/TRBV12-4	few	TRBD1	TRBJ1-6	CASSSSETGYSPLHF	TGTGCCAGCAGCTCCTCCGAGACAGGGTATTCACCCCTCCACTTT
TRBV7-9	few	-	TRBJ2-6	CASTPSFSGANVLTF	TGTGCCAGCACCCCAAGTTTCTCTGGGGCCAACGTCCTGACTTTC
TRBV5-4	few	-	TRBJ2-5	CASSLASWVETQYF	TGTGCCAGCAGCTTGGCCAGTTGGGTGGAGACCCAGTACTTC
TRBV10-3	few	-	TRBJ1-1	CATRTDIANTEAFF	TGTGCCACGAGGACGGACATCGCGAACACTGAAGCTTTCTTT
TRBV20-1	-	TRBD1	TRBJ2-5	CSAIRDSDETQYF	TGCAGTGCCATCCGGGACAGTGATGAGACCCAGTACTTC
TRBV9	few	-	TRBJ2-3	CASSEGLHTDTQYF	TGTGCCAGCAGCGAGGGACTTCACACAGATACGCAGTATTTT
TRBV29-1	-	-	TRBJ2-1	CGGFYNEQFF	TGCGGTGGTTTTTACAATGAGCAGTTCTTC
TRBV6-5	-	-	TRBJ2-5	CASGHGRRYQETQYF	TGTGCCAGCGGACACGGGAGAAGGTACCAAGAGACCCAGTACTTC
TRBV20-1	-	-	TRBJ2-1	CSARDRRGGDEQFF	TGCAGTGCTAGAGATCGTAGGGGGGGCGATGAGCAGTTCTTC
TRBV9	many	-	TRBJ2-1	CASSLRVGANEQFF	TGTGCCAGCAGCCTTAGAGTAGGGGCCAATGAGCAGTTCTTC
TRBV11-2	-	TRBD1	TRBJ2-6	CASSPGGTGSGANVLTF	TGTGCCAGCAGCCCGGGCGGGACAGGTTCTGGGGCCAACGTCCTGACTTTC
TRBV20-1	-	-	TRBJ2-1	CSARDRKGRLNEQFF	TGCAGTGCTAGAGATCGGAAAGGGAGGCTCAATGAGCAGTTCTTC
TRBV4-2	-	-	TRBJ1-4	CASSQDWTTNEKLFF	TGTGCCAGCAGCCAAGATTGGACTACAAATGAAAAACTGTTTTTT
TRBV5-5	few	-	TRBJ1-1	CASSETRKNTEAFF	TGTGCCAGCAGCGAGACGAGAAAGAACACTGAAGCTTTCTTT
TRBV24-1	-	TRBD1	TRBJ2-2	CATSVGQGEANTGELFF	TGTGCCACCAGTGTGGGACAGGGGGAAGCGAACACCGGGGAGCTGTTTTTT
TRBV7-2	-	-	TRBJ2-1	CASSLGPVAQFF	TGTGCCAGCAGCTTAGGCCCCGTAGCTCAGTTCTTC
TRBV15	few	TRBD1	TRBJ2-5	CATSRLGGQGDF	TGTGCCACCAGCAGACTGGGAGGACAGGGAGACTTC
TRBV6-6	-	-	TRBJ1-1	CASSYYGAHTEAFF	TGTGCCAGCAGTTACTACGGGGCGCACACTGAAGCTTTCTTT
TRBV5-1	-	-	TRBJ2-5	CASSPGGYYRETQYF	TGCGCCAGCAGTCCCGGGGGTTATTACCGGGAGACCCAGTACTTC
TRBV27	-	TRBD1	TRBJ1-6	CASSPPDRAGSPLHF	TGTGCCAGCAGTCCTCCTGACAGGGCGGGCTCACCCCTCCACTTT
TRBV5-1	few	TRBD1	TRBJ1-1	CASSLATQGYTEAFF	TGCGCCAGCAGCTTGGCCACACAGGGGTACACTGAAGCTTTCTTT
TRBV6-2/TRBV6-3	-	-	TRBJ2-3	CASSSSGGGSTDTQYF	TGTGCCAGCAGCTCCAGTGGAGGGGGCAGCACAGATACGCAGTATTTT
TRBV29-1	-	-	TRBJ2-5	CSVEGLGGLETQYF	TGCAGCGTTGAAGGGTTAGGGGGGCTGGAGACCCAGTACTTC
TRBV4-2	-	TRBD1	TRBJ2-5	CASSQVLQGQETQYF	TGTGCCAGCAGCCAAGTACTACAGGGGCAAGAGACCCAGTACTTC
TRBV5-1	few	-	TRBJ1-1	CASSLGRGDTEAFF	TGCGCCAGCAGCTTGGGCAGGGGCGACACTGAAGCTTTCTTT
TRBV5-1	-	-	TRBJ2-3	CASSRDFLDTQYF	TGCGCCAGCAGCCGGGACTTCTTGGATACGCAGTATTTT
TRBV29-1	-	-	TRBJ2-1	CSVTDFSGDEQFF	TGCAGCGTGACCGACTTTTCGGGGGATGAGCAGTTCTTC
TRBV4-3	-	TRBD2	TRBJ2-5	CASSQEWEAGSRETQYF	TGCGCCAGCAGCCAAGAGTGGGAAGCGGGGAGCCGGGAGACCCAGTACTTC
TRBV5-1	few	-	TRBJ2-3	CASSLTVDLSTDTQYF	TGCGCCAGCAGCTTGACGGTGGACCTAAGCACAGATACGCAGTATTTT
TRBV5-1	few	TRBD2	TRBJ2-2	CASSYSGSAGTGELFF	TGCGCCAGCAGCTATAGCGGGTCCGCGGGCACCGGGGAGCTGTTTTTT
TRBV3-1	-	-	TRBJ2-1	CASSQGGRSRARDNEQFF	TGTGCCAGCAGCCAAGGGGGTCGGTCCAGGGCCAGGGACAATGAGCAGTTCTTC
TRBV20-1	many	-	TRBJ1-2	CSASYGGEYGYTF	TGCAGTGCTAGTTATGGGGGGGAATATGGCTACACCTTC
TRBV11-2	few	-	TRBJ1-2	CASSFARVSYTF	TGTGCCAGCAGCTTCGCGAGGGTTAGCTACACCTTC
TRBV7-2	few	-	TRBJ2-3	CASSLGPGTDTQYF	TGTGCCAGCAGCCTGGGACCGGGCACAGATACGCAGTATTTT
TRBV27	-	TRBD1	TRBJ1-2	CASSLRTGVGGYTF	TGTGCCAGCAGTTTAAGGACAGGGGTTGGAGGCTACACCTTC
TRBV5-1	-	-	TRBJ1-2	CASSSVQGLDYGYTF	TGCGCCAGCAGCTCCGTACAGGGCCTTGACTATGGCTACACCTTC
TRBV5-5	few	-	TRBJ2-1	CASSDGAPGSLEQFF	TGTGCCAGCAGCGACGGGGCCCCCGGCTCCCTTGAGCAGTTCTTC
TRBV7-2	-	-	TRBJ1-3	CASSLGNGRGNTIYF	TGTGCCAGCAGCTTAGGAAACGGACGGGGAAACACCATATATTTT
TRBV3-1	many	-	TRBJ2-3	CASSQADFGGSTDTQYF	TGTGCCAGCAGCCAGGCCGATTTTGGGGGGAGCACAGATACGCAGTATTTT
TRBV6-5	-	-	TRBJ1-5	CASRSDSNQPQHF	TGTGCCAGCAGATCGGACAGTAATCAGCCCCAGCATTTT
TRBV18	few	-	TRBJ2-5	CASSPQGVGETQYF	TGTGCCAGCTCACCACAAGGGGTAGGAGAGACCCAGTACTTC
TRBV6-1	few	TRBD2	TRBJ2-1	CASIRMAASGGNEQFF	TGTGCCAGCATCCGAATGGCGGCTAGCGGGGGGAATGAGCAGTTCTTC
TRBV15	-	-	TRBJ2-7	CATSRVLPNEQYF	TGTGCCACCAGCAGAGTACTCCCGAACGAGCAGTACTTC
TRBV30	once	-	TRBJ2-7	CAWSTRAGEQYF	TGTGCCTGGAGTACCAGGGCGGGGGAGCAGTACTTC